This T cell receptor beta chain was obtained from a study of T cells in pancreatic ductal adenocarcinoma. Overall study results and limits: Tumors hold more CD45RO+ effector T cells, which may bias toward lower diversity. Unique clonotypes were around 7.6-fold more numerous in blood than in tumor. Blood clonality (about 0.069) did not differ significantly from tumor (about 0.112).

No neoadjuvant therapy was given to the selected pancreatic ductal adenocarcinoma patients before their surgery. As for this clone: Its matching antigen is unknown.

From germline, CDR1 is KGHSH and CDR2 LQKENI. Trimming took 2 bases from V and 7 from J, leaving 6 bases between them. CDR3 length: 12 residues. Profiling relied on immunoSEQ multiplex PCR, and the TCRdb table lists in-frame clones only, not all of them. This table holds about 97,000 clones, about 95% found once. Sequenced sample: PBMCs. This sequence originates from a human donor with pancreatic ductal adenocarcinoma. The rearrangement uses TRBV18 and TRBJ2-1; D gene ambiguous. The CDR3 loop is CASSPLQNEQFF. CDR3 bases: TGTGCCAGCTCACCATTACAGAATGAGCAGTTCTTC.